This T cell receptor (beta chain) was recorded in a study of CXCR3-negative and CXCR3-positive naive CD8 T cells. The CDR3 covers 12 residues. Germline V CDR1 and CDR2: SQVTM, ANQGSEA. Findings and caveats of the study: Each naive subset displayed comparably high diversity, whereas memory CD8+ cells displayed much lower diversity. CXCR3 expression partially decreased after cryopreservation; most assays used fresh PBMCs. CXCR3-positive naive cells carried more hydrophobic TRB CDR3s than CXCR3-negative naive cells did.

Considering frequency, this clonotype is medium-sized. Its target is not known. The TRB libraries of cDNA were built by UMI-labeled 5' RACE. TCRdb reanalyzed the 5' RACE reads and collapses them to one entry per CDR3 protein, without DNA. The sample has some 4,900 distinct CDR3 sequences. The clonotype comes from a human donor in good health. Some clones in this sample may be carry-over from other donors' samples. Material: naive CXCR3- CD8+ T cells from blood. Subset meaning: CD45RO-CCR7+CD27+CD95- naive CD8+ T cells lacking CXCR3 (TNR3-). J is TRBJ1-2 and V is TRBV29-1. The CDR3 spells CSVEDRRYSYTF.